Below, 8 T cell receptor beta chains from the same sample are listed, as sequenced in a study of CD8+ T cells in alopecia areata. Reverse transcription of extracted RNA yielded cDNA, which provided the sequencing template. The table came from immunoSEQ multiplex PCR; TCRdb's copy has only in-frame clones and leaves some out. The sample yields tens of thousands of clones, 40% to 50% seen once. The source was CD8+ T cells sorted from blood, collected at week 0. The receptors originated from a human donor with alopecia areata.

The CDR3 loop is CASSSAEGPDTQYF. The CDR3 bases are TGTGCCAGCAGCTCGGCGGAGGGGCCAGATACGCAGTATTTT. V gene TRBV7-9 combines with J gene TRBJ2-3; D is possibly TRBD2 (6 bases). Germline assignment: CDR1 SEHNR and CDR2 FQNEAQ (reference sequence). With 4 bases removed from V and 4 bases from J, the gap between germline ends came to 12 bases. CDR3 length: 14 amino acids.

CDR3 DNA sequence: TGTGCCAGCAGTTTAAGTTCCGAGCAGTACTTC. Residues: CASSLSSEQYF. V is TRBV28 and J is TRBJ2-7, with D uncertain. Germline V gene sequence: CDR1 MDHEN, CDR2 SYDVKM. Deletions cut 2 bases from V and 6 bases from J, with 5 bases between. The length of the CDR3 is 11 residues.

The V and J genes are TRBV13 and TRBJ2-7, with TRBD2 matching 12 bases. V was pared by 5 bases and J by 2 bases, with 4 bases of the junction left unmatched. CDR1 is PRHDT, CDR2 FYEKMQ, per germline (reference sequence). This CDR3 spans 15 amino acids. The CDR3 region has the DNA TGTGCCAGCAGCGGACTAGCGGGACCCCCCTACGAGCAGTACTTC. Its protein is CASSGLAGPPYEQYF.

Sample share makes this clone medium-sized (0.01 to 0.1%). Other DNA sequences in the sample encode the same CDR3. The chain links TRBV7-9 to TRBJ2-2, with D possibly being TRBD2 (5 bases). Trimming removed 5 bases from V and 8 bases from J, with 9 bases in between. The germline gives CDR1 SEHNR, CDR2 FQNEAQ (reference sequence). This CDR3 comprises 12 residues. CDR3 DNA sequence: TGTGCCAGCAGCCGGAGGCCGGGGGAGCTGTTTTTT. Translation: CASSRRPGELFF.

The CDR3 is CASSHIRRDEETQYF. DNA for the CDR3: TGTGCCAGCAGCCACATCCGCCGGGACGAAGAGACCCAGTACTTC. The chain joins TRBV7-8 to TRBJ2-5; D might be TRBD1 or TRBD2, each matching 5 bases. The CDR3 extends over 15 amino acids. Germline loops: CDR1 SGHVS, CDR2 FQNEAQ. The germline V and J ends were trimmed by 5 bases and 3 bases, with 16 bases remaining between them.

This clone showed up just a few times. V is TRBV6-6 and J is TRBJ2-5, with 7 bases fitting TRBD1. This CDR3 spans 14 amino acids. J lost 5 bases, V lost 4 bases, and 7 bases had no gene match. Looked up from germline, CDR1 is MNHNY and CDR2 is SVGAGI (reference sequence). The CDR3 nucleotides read TGTGCCAGCAGTTCCGGGGACAGCAAGGAGACCCAGTACTTC. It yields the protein CASSSGDSKETQYF.

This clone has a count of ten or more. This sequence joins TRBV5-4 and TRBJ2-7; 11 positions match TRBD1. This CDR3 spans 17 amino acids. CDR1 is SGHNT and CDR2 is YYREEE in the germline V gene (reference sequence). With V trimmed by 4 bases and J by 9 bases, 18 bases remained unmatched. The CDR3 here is CASSQVALGTGGLGQYF. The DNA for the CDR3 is TGTGCCAGCAGCCAAGTAGCCCTCGGGACAGGGGGTTTGGGGCAGTACTTC. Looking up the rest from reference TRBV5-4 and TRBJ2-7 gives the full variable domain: ETGVTQSPTHLIKTRGQQVTLRCSSQSGHNTVSWYQQALGQGPQFIFQYYREEENGRGNFPPRFSGLQFPNYSSELNVNALELDDSALYLCASSQVALGTGGLGQYFGPGTRLTVT.

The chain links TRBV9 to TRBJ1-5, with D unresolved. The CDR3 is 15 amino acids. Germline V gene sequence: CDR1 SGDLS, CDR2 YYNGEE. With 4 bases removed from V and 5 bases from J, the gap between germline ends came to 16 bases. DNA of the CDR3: TGTGCCAGCAGCACCTCGGGCCTCCCCCATCAGCCCCAGCATTTT. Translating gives CASSTSGLPHQPQHF.